This T cell receptor beta chain was profiled in a study of blood T cells in healthy people across ages. This CDR3 spans 19 amino acids. V lost 3 bases to trimming and J lost 2 bases; unmatched junction nucleotides: 16. In this sample, this clonotype turned up a few times. The use of a sample-barcoded 5' primer and a J-beta primer mix characterized a second PCR of about 7 to 12 cycles. Each CDR3 protein is one row after TCRdb ran MiXCR on the 5' RACE reads. The data contain about 1.4 million distinct CDR3 sequences, approximately 60% of them singletons. The clonotype comes from a man younger than 30 in good health. Input material: blood. This rearrangement joins TRBV12-3 or TRBV12-4 to TRBJ2-7; 10 bases agree with TRBD2. The CDR3 loop is CASSFIGRAGGPKPYEQYF. The CDR3 region has the DNA TGTGCCAGCAGTTTTATTGGCCGAGCGGGAGGGCCCAAACCCTACGAGCAGTACTTC.